The text below deals with one T cell receptor beta chain. As yet, its antigen is unknown. The record originates from a study of blood T cells in healthy people across ages. Study observations and caveats: With donor CMV status unknown, expanded clonotype changes were possibly confounded. Strong correlation was found linking TCR beta diversity to naive T cell percentage.

Combining a sample-barcoded 5' primer with a J-beta primer mix, a second PCR ran for roughly 7 to 12 cycles. TCRdb used MiXCR to reprocess the 5' RACE reads, holding one entry per CDR3 protein. The table shows 600,000 to 800,000 distinct CDR3 sequences, with roughly half occurring only once. Germline CDR1 and CDR2: SGDLS and YYNGEE. The CDR3 is made up of 15 amino acids. V gave up 4 bases and J gave up 7 bases, with 20 bases separating them. The TCR sequence derives from a woman older than 75 in good health. What was sequenced was blood. The chain joins TRBV9 to TRBJ2-5; no definite D call. This CDR3 reads CASSPPGATSGTQYF. The CDR3 bases are TGTGCCAGCAGCCCCCCCGGCGCCACCTCGGGGACCCAGTACTTC.